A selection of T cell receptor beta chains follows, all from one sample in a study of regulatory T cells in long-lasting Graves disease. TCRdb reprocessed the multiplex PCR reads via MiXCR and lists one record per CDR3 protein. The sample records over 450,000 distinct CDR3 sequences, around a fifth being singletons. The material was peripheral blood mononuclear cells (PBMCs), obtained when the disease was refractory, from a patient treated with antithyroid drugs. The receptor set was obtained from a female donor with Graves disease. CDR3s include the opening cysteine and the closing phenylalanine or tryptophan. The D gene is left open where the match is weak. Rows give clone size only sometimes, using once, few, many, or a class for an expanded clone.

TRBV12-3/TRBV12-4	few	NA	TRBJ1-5	CASNKGGDSNQPQHF	TGTGCCAGCAATAAAGGCGGTGATAGCAATCAGCCCCAGCATTTT
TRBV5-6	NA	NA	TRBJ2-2	CASSFETSFTRGELFF	TGTGCCAGCAGCTTTGAGACATCTTTTACGAGGGGGGAGCTGTTTTTT
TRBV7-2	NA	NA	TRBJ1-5	CASSPREGEGNQPQHF	TGTGCCAGCAGCCCTCGGGAGGGTGAAGGCAATCAGCCCCAGCATTTT
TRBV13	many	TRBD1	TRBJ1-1	CASSAGTVNTEAFF	TGTGCCAGCAGCGCAGGGACAGTAAACACTGAAGCTTTCTTT
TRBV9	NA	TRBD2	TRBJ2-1	CASSFEREYLNEQFF	TGTGCCAGCTCCTTCGAGCGGGAGTATCTTAATGAGCAGTTCTTC
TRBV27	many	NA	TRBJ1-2	CASSPQGILYGYTF	TGTGCCAGCAGCCCCCAGGGTATACTCTATGGCTACACCTTC
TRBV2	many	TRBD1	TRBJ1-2	CASSPGTGPGGYTF	TGTGCCAGCAGTCCCGGGACAGGGCCCGGTGGCTACACCTTC
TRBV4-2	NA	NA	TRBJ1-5	CASSQARGSQPQHF	TGTGCCAGCAGCCAAGCTAGGGGGAGTCAGCCCCAGCATTTT
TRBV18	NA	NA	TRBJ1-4	CASSPVTGSYDREKLFF	TGTGCCAGCTCACCCGTTACCGGATCCTACGACAGGGAAAAACTGTTTTTT
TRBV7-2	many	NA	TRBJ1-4	CASSLMGQGWAEKLFF	TGTGCCAGCAGCTTAATGGGTCAGGGGTGGGCTGAAAAACTGTTTTTT
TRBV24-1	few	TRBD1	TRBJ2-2	CATSDPLRTGAWELFF	TGTGCCACCAGTGACCCCCTCCGGACAGGAGCTTGGGAGCTGTTTTTT